This is a list of T cell receptor beta chains from one sample in a study of cytomegalovirus exposure and HLA in healthy donors. TCRdb keeps only in-frame clones here, not all; method: immunoSEQ multiplex PCR. The table lists roughly 50,000 clones, 90% of them singletons. The specimen was PBMCs. The receptors shown here come from a man between 18 and 29 years old in good health and CMV-seronegative. Each CDR3 is given with its conserved first and last residue. Fields, in order: clone size, V gene, J gene, D gene, CDR3 DNA, CDR3 protein. The D gene is left open where the match is weak. Where a row states a size, it is once, few, many or the class of an expanded clone; other rows omit it.

once	TRBV30	TRBJ1-3	.	TGTGCCTGGGGTTGGAGTACCTCTGGAAACACCATATATTTT	CAWGWSTSGNTIYF
.	TRBV18	TRBJ2-1	.	TGTGCCAGCTCACTTTCGACCCCGGACACGGGGTTCTTC	CASSLSTPDTGFF
.	TRBV11-1	TRBJ2-2	.	TGTGCCAGCAGCTTCGGCGGGACCGGGGAGCTGTTTTTT	CASSFGGTGELFF
.	TRBV29-1	TRBJ2-1	TRBD2	TGCAGCGTTGGTTGGGGGGGTAGTTTCAATGAGCAGTTCTTC	CSVGWGGSFNEQFF
.	TRBV14	TRBJ2-5	TRBD2	TGTGCCAGCAGTCTTAGCGGGGGCCAAGAGACCCAGTACTTC	CASSLSGGQETQYF
.	TRBV19	TRBJ2-7	.	TGTGCCAGTCGCTCCCCAGGGTCGTACGAGCAGTACTTC	CASRSPGSYEQYF
.	TRBV30	TRBJ1-2	.	TGTGCCTGGAGTGCCGCTTCTGGCTTCCTTGGCTACACCTTC	CAWSAASGFLGYTF
.	TRBV10-2	TRBJ2-3	TRBD1	TGCGCCACCTTGGACAGGGACGAAGGTCGGTGGGCAGATACGCAGTATTTT	CATLDRDEGRWADTQYF
.	TRBV5-1	TRBJ1-2	.	TGCGCCAGCGGCCCAGGGGATAGTGTGACTGGCTACACCTTC	CASGPGDSVTGYTF
.	TRBV13	TRBJ2-3	TRBD2	TGTGCCAGCAGCTTAGGGACTAGCGGGAGTCCAGATACGCAGTATTTT	CASSLGTSGSPDTQYF
once	TRBV7-9	TRBJ2-2	TRBD2	TGTGCCAGCAGCCAGGGAGGGAGGAACACCGGGGAGCTGTTTTTT	CASSQGGRNTGELFF
.	TRBV27	TRBJ2-1	.	TGTGCCACCATGTCCGGGGGCTACAATGAGCAGTTCTTC	CATMSGGYNEQFF
.	TRBV18	TRBJ2-7	TRBD2	TGTGCCAGCTCAACCGGGACTAGCGGCTACGAGCAGTACTTC	CASSTGTSGYEQYF
few	TRBV28	TRBJ2-3	TRBD2	TGTGCCAGCAGTTTAGCGGGAGGGTGGGCAGATACGCAGTATTTT	CASSLAGGWADTQYF
once	TRBV28	TRBJ2-3	TRBD2	TGTGCCAGCAGTTTAGCGGGAGAAGATACGCAGTATTTT	CASSLAGEDTQYF
.	TRBV6-6	TRBJ1-3	.	TGTGCCAGCAATGAACACTCTGGAAACACCATATATTTT	CASNEHSGNTIYF
.	TRBV19	TRBJ2-2	.	TGTGCCAGTAGTTCCTCGGGAGCGAACACCGGGGAGCTGTTTTTT	CASSSSGANTGELFF
.	TRBV19	TRBJ1-5	.	TGTGCCAGTTCAGGGTCAATGGGCAATCAGCCCCAGCATTTT	CASSGSMGNQPQHF
.	TRBV6-4	TRBJ2-3	TRBD2	TGTGCCAGCAGTGACTCGACTAGCGGGAGCACAGATACGCAGTATTTT	CASSDSTSGSTDTQYF
.	TRBV18	TRBJ1-1	TRBD1	TGTGCCAGCTCACCGCGGACAGGGATGAACACTGAAGCTTTCTTT	CASSPRTGMNTEAFF
.	TRBV18	TRBJ2-7	.	TGTGCCAGCTCACTATCGACAGGATCCTACGAGCAGTACTTC	CASSLSTGSYEQYF
.	TRBV29-1	TRBJ1-4	TRBD1	TGCAGCGTAAAGACAGGGGTGGATGAAAAACTGTTTTTT	CSVKTGVDEKLFF
.	TRBV19	TRBJ2-2	.	TGTGCCAGTAGTATAACCCGGGACATTGTTTACGCGAACACCGGGGAGCTGTTTTTT	CASSITRDIVYANTGELFF
.	TRBV6-1	TRBJ2-7	.	TGTGCCAGCAGTATCAGGACAGATTCCTACGAGCAGTACTTC	CASSIRTDSYEQYF
.	TRBV19	TRBJ2-7	.	TGTGCCAGTAGTATAGTGGGACTGCGCCGTTACGAGCAGTACTTC	CASSIVGLRRYEQYF
.	TRBV6-5	TRBJ2-1	.	TGTGCCAGCAGTTACGCAGGGAATGAGCAGTTCTTC	CASSYAGNEQFF
.	TRBV2	TRBJ2-3	TRBD2	TGTGCCAGCAGTTCTAGCGGGCGCACAGATACGCAGTATTTT	CASSSSGRTDTQYF
.	TRBV15	TRBJ1-2	.	TGTGCCACCAGCAGAGGTGTAAACTATGGCTACACCTTC	CATSRGVNYGYTF
once	TRBV5-1	TRBJ2-7	.	TGCGCCAGCAGCAGGGAGACAGGCTCCTACGAGCAGTACTTC	CASSRETGSYEQYF
.	TRBV7-2	TRBJ2-1	TRBD2	TGTGCCAGCAGCTTAGGTTTCGCGGGAGGCGACAATGAGCAGTTCTTC	CASSLGFAGGDNEQFF
.	TRBV28	TRBJ1-2	.	TGTGCCAGCAGTTTGGTGGGGGCGGGTGGCTACACCTTC	CASSLVGAGGYTF
.	TRBV7-9	TRBJ1-2	.	TGTGCCAGCAGGCCTGGTCATCAGGGGCGCCCAAACTATGGCTACACCTTC	CASRPGHQGRPNYGYTF
.	TRBV19	TRBJ2-1	TRBD1	TGTGCCAGTAGTATCAGTTCAGGGGGCAAGAATGAGCAGTTCTTC	CASSISSGGKNEQFF
once	TRBV6-1	TRBJ1-4	TRBD1	TGTGCCAGCAGTGAACCCGGGACAGGGGTTGAAAAACTGTTTTTT	CASSEPGTGVEKLFF
few	TRBV7-9	TRBJ2-3	.	TGTGCCAGCAGCTTACGAGATGAGTTGGATACGCAGTATTTT	CASSLRDELDTQYF
.	TRBV7-9	TRBJ1-3	.	TGTGCCAGCAGCTTCGGGCCCAGGGTCGGAAACACCATATATTTT	CASSFGPRVGNTIYF
.	TRBV7-9	TRBJ2-7	.	TGTGCCAGCATAGAATGGGGGGGCGACTGGGACGAGCAGTACTTC	CASIEWGGDWDEQYF
once	TRBV28	TRBJ1-5	.	TGTGCCAGCGGGAGGACAAGCAATCAGCCCCAGCATTTT	CASGRTSNQPQHF
.	TRBV19	TRBJ2-3	TRBD2	TGTGCCAGTAGTATGTGGCTAGCGGGAGGATCAGATACGCAGTATTTT	CASSMWLAGGSDTQYF
.	TRBV29-1	TRBJ2-7	TRBD2	TGCAGCGCGAGACTAGCGGGAGGGCAAAACGAGCAGTACTTC	CSARLAGGQNEQYF
once	TRBV5-4	TRBJ2-7	.	TGTGCCAGCAGCTTGGCCTCCGCTCTCTCGGAGGGCCAATCCTACGAGCAGTACTTC	CASSLASALSEGQSYEQYF
few	TRBV29-1	TRBJ1-5	.	TGCAGCGTTTTTAAGGGGCTGGGCAATCAGCCCCAGCATTTT	CSVFKGLGNQPQHF
.	TRBV2	TRBJ2-1	.	TGTGCCAGCAAAGCAGCGGCCAAATACAATGAGCAGTTCTTC	CASKAAAKYNEQFF